Presented here are 18 T cell receptor beta chains from one specimen sequenced in a study of Ad26.COV2.S vaccination and SARS-CoV-2 variants. Treatment described: some 20 received Ad26.COV2.S at low or high dose, single or two shots; roughly five received placebo; per-sample allocation not given. Samples came from day 63 after the first vaccine or placebo injection. Measured with immunoSEQ multiplex PCR; TCRdb has only the in-frame clones, and not every one. The sample has over 400,000 clones, 90% seen once. The sample was peripheral blood, taken in a trial of Ad26.COV2.S vaccine versus placebo. The receptors were gathered from a person between 18 and 59 years old who received the Ad26.COV2.S COVID-19 vaccine or a placebo.

The gene calls are TRBV28 and TRBJ2-3, with TRBD2 matching over 7 bases. The V segment lost 2 bases and the J segment 2 bases; nucleotides outside the gene matches: 16. CDR1 is MDHEN, CDR2 SYDVKM, per germline. There are 19 residues in the CDR3. In nucleotides, the CDR3 is TGTGCCAGCAGTTTAGCGGGAGAGTGGGGGAGGAGACACACAGATACGCAGTATTTT. Protein product: CASSLAGEWGRRHTDTQYF.

Comments on this clone: The same CDR3 is also encoded by other DNA sequences in this sample. V and J are TRBV19 and TRBJ2-7; a possible D gene is TRBD1 (6 bases). The CDR3 loop spans 15 amino acids. Germline V gene lookup returns CDR1 LNHDA and CDR2 SQIVND (reference sequence). V lost 1 base and J 4 bases, leaving 14 bases between the germline ends. The CDR3 protein is CASSIGGQGPYEQYF. The CDR3 region has the DNA TGTGCCAGTAGTATAGGGGGGCAGGGACCTTACGAGCAGTACTTC.

The chain couples TRBV5-4 to TRBJ2-3; 7 nucleotides match TRBD2. The length of the CDR3 is 15 residues. The germline gives CDR1 SGHNT, CDR2 YYREEE (reference sequence). V shed 1 base, J shed 6 bases, and the junction held 8 bases outside the gene matches. CDR3 region: CASSLSSGRGDTQYF. For the CDR3, the DNA is TGTGCCAGCAGCTTGAGTAGCGGGCGAGGGGATACGCAGTATTTT.

This chain connects TRBV3-1 (or the pseudogene TRBV3-2) to TRBJ2-7; D uncertain. CDR1 is LGHDT and CDR2 is YNNKEL in the germline V gene (reference sequence). This CDR3 has 17 residues. The V and J ends lost 0 bases and 0 bases respectively, with 15 bases between them. CDR3 in amino acids: CASSQELSDKDSYEQYF. In nucleotides, the CDR3 is TGTGCCAGCAGCCAAGAACTGTCGGATAAAGACTCCTACGAGCAGTACTTC.

The chain couples TRBV11-2 to TRBJ2-1; TRBD1 is a possible D gene (6 bases). The V gene's germline CDR1 is SGHAT and CDR2 FQNNGV. CDR3 length equals 14 residues. Between the trimmed V and J ends, which lost 4 bases and 4 bases, there was a span of 11 bases. CDR3 sequence reads: CASSSGQFYNEQFF. The CDR3 DNA reads as TGTGCCAGCAGCTCCGGACAGTTTTACAATGAGCAGTTCTTC.

This rearrangement joins TRBV5-1 to TRBJ2-1; D uncertain. Germline assignment: CDR1 SGHRS and CDR2 YFSETQ. V lost 4 bases to trimming and J lost 7 bases, with 15 bases between them. This CDR3 contains 14 residues. The CDR3 region is CASSPENPRNEQFF. The CDR3, as DNA: TGCGCCAGCAGCCCTGAGAACCCTCGGAATGAGCAGTTCTTC.

This sequence joins TRBV7-9 and TRBJ1-5; maybe TRBD1 (5 bases). The CDR3 contains 15 residues. V shed 4 bases and J shed 2 bases, with 12 bases lying between them. Germline CDR1 reads SEHNR; CDR2 reads FQNEAQ (reference sequence). CDR3 region: CASSSRGEGNQPQHF. The DNA for the CDR3 is TGTGCCAGCAGCTCCCGGGGCGAGGGCAATCAGCCCCAGCATTTT.

This clone was seen only once. CDR3 bases: TGTGCCAGCAGTTTTGGGTTCGGCTACACCTTC. Translating gives CASSFGFGYTF. This sequence joins TRBV6-2 or TRBV6-3 and TRBJ1-2; D call uncertain. Germline-derived CDR1 and CDR2 are MNHEY and SVGEGT. Trimming cost V 4 bases and J 8 bases, with 8 bases left between them. CDR3 size: 11 residues.

This sequence joins TRBV21-1 and TRBJ2-1; the D call TRBD2 from the table was never checked on the DNA. TRBV21-1 is a known pseudogene. CDR3 length equals 19 residues. CDR3 DNA sequence: TGTGCCAGCAGCAAATCCGGGACTAGCGCGTATTTATCCTACAATGAGCAGTTCTTC. It translates to CASSKSGTSAYLSYNEQFF.

As DNA, the CDR3 is TGTGCCAGCAGCTTGGTCGACGGCTATGGCTACACCTTC. This gives the protein CASSLVDGYGYTF. This chain links TRBV5-5 with TRBJ1-2, with D unresolved. V gave up 0 bases and J gave up 4 bases, with 7 bases separating them. Germline V gene sequence: CDR1 SGHKS, CDR2 YYEKEE (reference sequence). This CDR3 comprises 13 residues.

V and J are TRBV27 and TRBJ2-1; TRBD1 matches 8 bases. V dropped 6 bases and J dropped 6; count of bases not matched to a gene: 4. The CDR3 contains 13 residues. Germline values: CDR1 MNHEY, CDR2 SMNVEV (reference sequence). This CDR3 reads CASRKTGVNEQFF. DNA for the CDR3: TGTGCCAGCAGAAAGACAGGGGTCAATGAGCAGTTCTTC.

The rearrangement uses TRBV10-3 and TRBJ2-2; D is uncertain. From germline, CDR1 is ENHRY and CDR2 SYGVKD. The CDR3 is made up of 13 amino acids. Trimming pared 8 bases from V and 2 bases from J, leaving 9 bases between. CDR3 residues: CAIVTANTGELFF. CDR3 nucleotide sequence: TGTGCCATCGTTACAGCAAACACCGGGGAGCTGTTTTTT.

The chain has TRBV20-1 and TRBJ2-3, with D perhaps matching TRBD1 (5 bases). Looked up from germline, CDR1 is DFQATT and CDR2 is SNEGSKA (reference sequence). The length of the CDR3 is 15 residues. The V gene lost 3 bases and the J gene lost 0 bases, with 13 bases spanning the gap. CDR3 loop: CSASVRVISTDTQYF. CDR3 bases: TGCAGTGCTAGTGTCAGGGTAATTAGCACAGATACGCAGTATTTT.

The chain links TRBV24-1 to TRBJ2-2; D is unresolved. Germline V lookup: CDR1 KGHDR, CDR2 SFDVKD. Deletions cut 4 bases from V and 0 bases from J, with 8 bases between. The CDR3 sequence is 15 residues long. CDR3 in amino acids: CATSDSWPNTGELFF. The CDR3 DNA reads TGTGCCACCAGTGACTCCTGGCCGAACACCGGGGAGCTGTTTTTT.

CDR3 amino acids: CASSSGLATTNEKLFF. The CDR3 DNA is TGTGCCAGCAGCTCCGGCCTTGCTACAACTAATGAAAAACTGTTTTTT. The chain combines TRBV13 with TRBJ1-4; D gene uncertain. The CDR3 loop spans 16 amino acids. Trimming removed 4 bases from V and 0 bases from J, with 12 bases in between. The germline V gene encodes CDR1 PRHDT and CDR2 FYEKMQ (reference sequence).

This chain links TRBV29-1 with TRBJ2-7; 9 bases line up with TRBD2. Looked up from germline, CDR1 is SQVTM and CDR2 is ANQGSEA. This CDR3 spans 14 amino acids. Losses at the gene ends were 4 bases for V and 3 bases for J; bases not matched to a gene: 7. CDR3 amino acids: CSVVVGLAYYEQYF. The CDR3 region has the DNA TGCAGCGTTGTAGTTGGACTAGCGTACTACGAGCAGTACTTC.

The CDR3 DNA is TGTGCCACCAGCAGAGGAAGGGCAGGGGTTTTTGAAAAACTGTTTTTT. It is translated as CATSRGRAGVFEKLFF. The chain recombines TRBV15 with TRBJ1-4; possible D gene TRBD1, 6 bases. Deletions cut 1 base from V and 7 bases from J, with 16 bases between. The germline gives CDR1 LNHNV, CDR2 YYDKDF (reference sequence). The CDR3 consists of 16 residues.

This rearrangement joins TRBV19 to TRBJ1-5; possibly TRBD1 for D (6 bases). V lost 1 base to trimming and J lost 4 bases, with 23 bases between them. The CDR3 totals 19 residues. Per germline, CDR1 LNHDA and CDR2 SQIVND (reference sequence). The CDR3: CASSIGGQSGGSVNQPQHF. CDR3 DNA sequence: TGTGCCAGTAGTATAGGGGGTCAGAGTGGGGGCTCGGTGAATCAGCCCCAGCATTTT.